Listed below are T cell receptor beta chains from one sample, sequenced in a study of T cells after posttransplantation cyclophosphamide. Clones were read by immunoSEQ multiplex PCR, and TCRdb kept only the in-frame ones, dropping some. This sample shows tens of thousands of clones and no singletons; about 2% rests with the ten largest. The specimen was PBMCs, collected after allogeneic stem cell transplant with posttransplant cyclophosphamide. The receptor set was obtained from a male patient aged 18 to 29 who received an allogeneic stem cell transplant from a related donor, was CMV-positive, and had no GVHD. Some of the T cells might come from the graft donor. CDR3s include the opening cysteine and the closing phenylalanine or tryptophan. Fields, in order: D gene, clone size, V gene, J gene, CDR3 protein, CDR3 DNA. A D gene is named only where the DNA matches it firmly. Size tells how often a clone was seen, or its class if it is expanded.

NA	many	TRBV27	TRBJ2-7	CASSAQSMPGNKVYEQYF	TGTGCCAGCAGTGCCCAATCTATGCCAGGGAATAAGGTCTACGAGCAGTACTTC
NA	many	TRBV30	TRBJ2-1	CAWSRGSYNEQFF	TGTGCCTGGAGTAGGGGCTCCTACAATGAGCAGTTCTTC
TRBD1	many	TRBV19	TRBJ1-5	CASSAGQAVNQPQHF	TGTGCCAGTAGTGCGGGACAGGCGGTCAATCAGCCCCAGCATTTT
NA	many	TRBV27	TRBJ1-1	CASSYQTGGVNTEAFF	TGTGCCAGCAGTTACCAGACAGGTGGTGTGAACACTGAAGCTTTCTTT
NA	many	TRBV19	TRBJ2-7	CASSMPRGGSYEQYF	TGTGCCAGTAGTATGCCGCGGGGTGGGTCCTACGAGCAGTACTTC
NA	many	TRBV5-8	TRBJ1-1	CASSKEVVLNTEAFF	TGTGCCAGCAGCAAAGAGGTTGTCTTGAACACTGAAGCTTTCTTT
TRBD2	many	TRBV11-2	TRBJ2-7	CASSLELAGPYEQYF	TGTGCCAGCAGCTTAGAGCTAGCGGGGCCCTACGAGCAGTACTTC
NA	many	TRBV28	TRBJ1-5	CASSLWGAYQPQHF	TGTGCCAGCAGTTTATGGGGGGCTTATCAGCCCCAGCATTTT
NA	many	TRBV5-3	TRBJ2-7	CARSHGGGSLEQYF	TGTGCCAGAAGCCACGGAGGGGGCTCTCTCGAGCAGTACTTC
TRBD1	many	TRBV4-3	TRBJ1-1	CASSHLDRGRTEAFF	TGCGCCAGCAGCCACCTCGACAGGGGTCGGACTGAAGCTTTCTTT
TRBD1	many	TRBV27	TRBJ1-2	CASSISTGANYGYTF	TGTGCCAGCAGTATTTCTACAGGGGCCAACTATGGCTACACCTTC
NA	many	TRBV5-1	TRBJ1-4	CASSPGTINEKLFF	TGCGCCAGCAGCCCCGGGACAATTAATGAAAAACTGTTTTTT
TRBD1	many	TRBV27	TRBJ2-7	CASRRGTGGAYEQYF	TGTGCCAGCAGAAGAGGGACAGGGGGAGCCTACGAGCAGTACTTC
TRBD2	many	TRBV5-1	TRBJ2-7	CASSPLVLAGGRSYEQYF	TGCGCCAGCAGCCCTTTGGTATTAGCGGGAGGGCGGTCCTACGAGCAGTACTTC
NA	many	TRBV29-1	TRBJ1-1	CSVEKWEGQAFF	TGCAGCGTTGAAAAATGGGAGGGCCAAGCTTTCTTT
TRBD1	many	TRBV5-6	TRBJ1-1	CASSITGVNTEAFF	TGTGCCAGCAGCATAACAGGGGTGAACACTGAAGCTTTCTTT
TRBD1	many	TRBV4-1	TRBJ2-7	CASSNLFGDRGSYEQYF	TGCGCCAGCAGCAACCTATTTGGGGACAGGGGGTCCTACGAGCAGTACTTC
TRBD1	many	TRBV7-9	TRBJ2-7	CASSFRDRGYEQYF	TGTGCCAGCAGCTTCCGGGACAGGGGCTACGAGCAGTACTTC
TRBD2	many	TRBV27	TRBJ2-7	CASTLMSGGAYEQYF	TGTGCCAGCACCCTGATGAGCGGGGGTGCCTACGAGCAGTACTTC
NA	many	TRBV25-1	TRBJ2-2	CASSNSPNTGELFF	TGTGCCAGCAGCAACAGCCCGAACACCGGGGAGCTGTTTTTT
TRBD1	many	TRBV18	TRBJ1-5	CASSPRGQYNQPQHF	TGTGCCAGCTCACCACGGGGACAGTACAATCAGCCCCAGCATTTT
NA	many	TRBV12-5	TRBJ2-1	CASGITGESSYNEQFF	TGTGCTAGTGGTATCACGGGGGAAAGCTCCTACAATGAGCAGTTCTTC
TRBD2	many	TRBV4-1	TRBJ2-5	CASSQGRVGTSGGAGETQYF	TGCGCCAGCAGCCAAGGGCGTGTCGGGACTAGCGGGGGGGCAGGAGAGACCCAGTACTTC
TRBD2	many	TRBV15	TRBJ2-1	CATSRDRGGRDEQFF	TGTGCCACCAGCAGAGACCGGGGAGGGCGCGATGAGCAGTTCTTC
TRBD2	many	TRBV5-1	TRBJ2-2	CASSLRLAGVGTGELFF	TGCGCCAGCAGCTTAAGACTAGCGGGAGTAGGAACCGGGGAGCTGTTTTTT
TRBD2	many	TRBV28	TRBJ2-1	CASSPPGTRGDNEQFF	TGTGCCAGCAGTCCCCCCGGGACTAGAGGAGACAATGAGCAGTTCTTC
NA	many	TRBV7-3	TRBJ2-5	CASSLTAGMGETQYF	TGTGCCAGCAGCTTAACGGCAGGGATGGGGGAGACCCAGTACTTC
NA	many	TRBV11-3	TRBJ2-7	CASSLGSGEQYF	TGTGCCAGCAGCCTTGGTTCGGGGGAGCAGTACTTC
TRBD1	many	TRBV5-6	TRBJ1-4	CASSPSPGQGNEKLFF	TGTGCCAGCAGCCCGTCGCCGGGACAGGGGAATGAAAAACTGTTTTTT
NA	many	TRBV10-3	TRBJ1-5	CAISAIGDSNQPQHF	TGTGCCATCAGTGCAATAGGGGATAGCAATCAGCCCCAGCATTTT
NA	few	TRBV27	TRBJ2-7	CASSLSGRGSEQYF	TGTGCCAGCAGTTTATCGGGCAGGGGTAGCGAGCAGTACTTC
TRBD2	many	TRBV9	TRBJ2-7	CASSAGLAGPYEQYF	TGTGCCAGCAGCGCTGGACTAGCGGGACCCTACGAGCAGTACTTC
NA	many	TRBV5-4	TRBJ2-7	CASSPGRGYEQYF	TGTGCCAGCAGTCCTGGACGCGGGTACGAGCAGTACTTC
NA	many	TRBV19	TRBJ2-7	CASSIALAGPPGQYF	TGTGCCAGTAGTATAGCCCTAGCAGGCCCACCCGGGCAGTACTTC
NA	many	TRBV7-9	TRBJ1-3	CATTGTTSGNTIYF	TGTGCCACCACAGGGACCACCTCTGGAAACACCATATATTTT
NA	many	TRBV11-2	TRBJ2-3	CASSLARGATDTQYF	TGTGCCAGCAGCTTAGCCCGGGGGGCCACAGATACGCAGTATTTT
NA	many	TRBV15	TRBJ1-5	CATSRRTALHSNQPQHF	TGTGCCACCAGCAGGCGGACAGCGCTTCATAGCAATCAGCCCCAGCATTTT
NA	many	TRBV7-3	TRBJ2-5	CASSSGETQYF	TGTGCCAGCAGCTCAGGGGAGACCCAGTACTTC
TRBD2	many	TRBV19	TRBJ2-1	CASSLLAGVGGDEQFF	TGTGCCAGTAGTTTGCTAGCGGGAGTAGGTGGCGATGAGCAGTTCTTC
NA	many	TRBV7-9	TRBJ2-7	CASSLGGGTAEQYF	TGTGCCAGCAGCTTAGGTGGAGGGACGGCTGAGCAGTACTTC
TRBD1	many	TRBV2	TRBJ2-7	CASSELGGQGSVYEQYF	TGTGCCAGCAGTGAATTGGGAGGACAGGGGTCGGTTTACGAGCAGTACTTC
TRBD2	many	TRBV19	TRBJ2-7	CASSSWVAGVNEQYF	TGTGCCAGTAGTAGCTGGGTAGCGGGAGTCAACGAGCAGTACTTC